A single sample gave rise to the 26 T cell receptor beta chains below, sequenced in a study of control samples from healthy donors and cancer patients. Produced via immunoSEQ multiplex PCR; TCRdb's table is partial and in-frame only. Altogether 390,000 or so clones are present, around nine tenths being singletons, with the ten largest covering around 6.8%. Input material: PBMCs. These receptors were taken from a man aged 40-55 years with head and neck cancer.

V is TRBV7-9 and J is TRBJ2-7; 7 bases line up with TRBD1. The CDR3 covers 15 residues. V was clipped by 3 bases and J by 3 bases; unmatched bases: 8. CDR1 SEHNR and CDR2 FQNEAQ come from the germline V gene (reference sequence). The CDR3 loop is CASSFLPGQIYEQYF. In DNA form, the CDR3 reads TGTGCCAGCAGCTTTCTCCCGGGACAGATCTACGAGCAGTACTTC.

CDR3 nucleotides: TGTGCCAGCAGTGAAGCAGGGGGCGCCTACGAGCAGTACTTC. Residues: CASSEAGGAYEQYF. The rearrangement joins TRBV2 to TRBJ2-7; 7 bases line up with TRBD1. The CDR3 is 14 amino acids. V dropped 0 bases and J dropped 2; count of bases not matched to a gene: 1. The germline V gene has CDR1 SNHLY and CDR2 FYNNEI.

The V call is TRBV28, the J call TRBJ1-2; 7 nucleotides line up with TRBD1. The CDR3 is made up of 15 amino acids. Per the germline V gene, CDR1 is MDHEN and CDR2 is SYDVKM. V lost 5 bases, J lost 0 bases, and 6 bases stayed unmatched. The CDR3 DNA sequence: TGTGCCAGCAGTGCGGGACAGTCCTCTAACTATGGCTACACCTTC. It is translated as CASSAGQSSNYGYTF.

V and J are TRBV7-2 and TRBJ1-5; a weak D match, TRBD1 (5 bases). V gave up 5 bases and J gave up 4 bases, with 12 bases separating them. The CDR3 runs to 14 residues. Germline values: CDR1 SGHTA, CDR2 FQGNSA. The CDR3, as DNA: TGTGCCAGCAGCACTGGGACCCGGAATCAGCCCCAGCATTTT. Translating gives CASSTGTRNQPQHF.

The chain is built from TRBV27 and TRBJ1-4; 10 nucleotides line up with TRBD1. Unmatched junction bases numbered 15, after V lost 8 bases and J lost 0 bases. Per germline, CDR1 MNHEY and CDR2 SMNVEV (reference sequence). The CDR3 is 19 residues long. CDR3 nucleotide sequence: TGTGCCAGCGCCCCCTCGGGACAGGGGAGAGATGCAACTAATGAAAAACTGTTTTTT. Translating gives CASAPSGQGRDATNEKLFF. The whole variable domain, filled in from reference TRBV27 and TRBJ1-4, reads EAQVTQNPRYLITVTGKKLTVTCSQNMNHEYMSWYRQDPGLGLRQIYYSMNVEVTDKGDVPEGYKVSRKEKRNFPLILESPSPNQTSLYFCASAPSGQGRDATNEKLFFGSGTQLSVL.

This chain uses TRBV4-1 with TRBJ1-1, with D perhaps matching TRBD1 (5 bases). The CDR3 runs to 14 residues. V lost 0 bases and J 5 bases, leaving 10 bases between the germline ends. The V gene's germline CDR1 is MGHRA and CDR2 YSYEKL. CDR3 sequence (DNA): TGCGCCAGCAGCCAAGATGATGGGGGGACTGAAGCTTTCTTT. This sequence encodes CASSQDDGGTEAFF.

The V gene is TRBV27, the J gene TRBJ1-5; tentative D call: TRBD1 (5 bases). This CDR3 is built from 16 residues. From germline, CDR1 is MNHEY and CDR2 SMNVEV (reference sequence). V gave up 2 bases and J gave up 0 bases, with 11 bases separating them. The CDR3 loop reads CASSLGGDYSNQPQHF. DNA for the CDR3: TGTGCCAGCAGTTTAGGGGGGGATTATAGCAATCAGCCCCAGCATTTT.

V gene TRBV6-4 combines with J gene TRBJ2-1; TRBD2 agrees at 9 bases. V was pared by 4 bases and J by 4 bases, with 8 bases of the junction left unmatched. The CDR3 has 16 amino acids. The germline CDR1 and CDR2 sequences are MRHNA and SNTAGT. The CDR3 spells CASSAKGLADYNEQFF. CDR3 bases: TGTGCCAGCAGTGCCAAGGGACTAGCCGATTACAATGAGCAGTTCTTC.

The rearrangement links TRBV6-6 to TRBJ2-2, with D possibly matching TRBD2 (5 bases). Trimming took off 5 bases at V and 14 bases at J, with 15 bases between the two ends. The CDR3 is made up of 12 amino acids. Germline loops: CDR1 MNHNY, CDR2 SVGAGI (reference sequence). CDR3 nucleotides: TGTGCCAGCAGTGGAGCCGGGATCCTCCTGTTTTTT. Its translation is CASSGAGILLFF.

The CDR3 DNA reads as TGTGCCAGCAGTTCTACAGGGACCCTAAACACTGAAGCTTTCTTT. Protein sequence: CASSSTGTLNTEAFF. This chain connects TRBV27 to TRBJ1-1; D is possibly TRBD1 (6 bases). Germline-derived CDR1 and CDR2 are MNHEY and SMNVEV (reference sequence). V was shortened by 4 bases and J by 2 bases, with 14 bases between the two germline ends. The CDR3 totals 15 residues.

As regards this clone: The sample has other DNA sequences that encode this CDR3 too. V is TRBV5-1 and J is TRBJ1-1; no reliable D call. Germline CDR1 reads SGHRS; CDR2 reads YFSETQ. This CDR3 is 13 amino acids long. Between the trimmed V and J ends, which lost 0 bases and 4 bases, there was a span of 7 bases. In nucleotides, the CDR3 is TGCGCCAGCAGCTTGGGAGGGCCCACTGAAGCTTTCTTT. Protein product: CASSLGGPTEAFF.

The gene calls are TRBV6-5 and TRBJ1-2; D is undetermined. V gave up 2 bases and J gave up 4 bases, with 17 bases separating them. The length of the CDR3 is 16 residues. CDR1 is MNHEY and CDR2 is SVGAGI in the germline V gene. The CDR3 nucleotides are TGTGCCAGCAGTTACAATATCCCACACGGGCCCTATGGCTACACCTTC. Protein product: CASSYNIPHGPYGYTF.

CDR3 in amino acids: CASSLAVLSTDTQYF. The DNA for the CDR3 is TGTGCCAGCAGCCTGGCGGTCCTTAGCACAGATACGCAGTATTTT. The chain is built from TRBV7-9 and TRBJ2-3; no clear D gene. V dropped 5 bases and J dropped 0 bases, with 12 bases sitting between them. The CDR3 sequence is 15 residues long. Germline V gene lookup returns CDR1 SEHNR and CDR2 FQNEAQ (reference sequence). Combining the CDR3 with reference TRBV7-9 and TRBJ2-3 gives the whole variable domain DTGVSQNPRHKITKRGQNVTFRCDPISEHNRLYWYRQTLGQGPEFLTYFQNEAQLEKSRLLSDRFSAERPKGSFSTLEIQRTEQGDSAMYLCASSLAVLSTDTQYFGPGTRLTVL.

This clone is a singleton in its sample. The rearrangement joins TRBV3-1 (or the pseudogene TRBV3-2) to TRBJ2-4; the D is unclear. The CDR3 length is 14 residues. Trimming stripped 6 bases from V and 1 base from J, with 10 bases between. Germline CDR1 reads LGHDT; CDR2 reads YNNKEL (reference sequence). The CDR3 is CASRMGGAKNIQYF. CDR3 bases: TGTGCCAGCAGGATGGGTGGGGCCAAAAACATTCAGTACTTC.

V gene TRBV28 combines with J gene TRBJ1-1; TRBD1 might be the D (6 bases). Germline V lookup: CDR1 MDHEN, CDR2 SYDVKM. V gave up 2 bases and J gave up 1 base, with 11 bases separating them. The CDR3 is 15 amino acids. In nucleotides, the CDR3 is TGTGCCAGCAGTTTAGTGCAGGGACAGAACACTGAAGCTTTCTTT. Its translation: CASSLVQGQNTEAFF.

The table lists this clone with a count of one. The genes are TRBV7-2 and TRBJ2-3, with 11 bases that match TRBD2. Germline V gene lookup returns CDR1 SGHTA and CDR2 FQGNSA. The J segment lost 0 bases and the V segment lost 0 bases, leaving 8 bases of the junction unmatched. There are 19 residues in the CDR3. The CDR3 spells CASSLALLAGGLSTDTQYF. In DNA, the CDR3 is TGTGCCAGCAGCTTAGCGCTTCTAGCGGGGGGCCTGAGCACAGATACGCAGTATTTT. Supplemented by reference TRBV7-2 and TRBJ2-3, the full variable domain reads GAGVSQSPSNKVTEKGKDVELRCDPISGHTALYWYRQSLGQGLEFLIYFQGNSAPDKSGLPSDRFSAERTGGSVSTLTIQRTQQEDSAVYLCASSLALLAGGLSTDTQYFGPGTRLTVL.

The chain recombines TRBV27 with TRBJ1-2; D unresolved. CDR3 size: 13 residues. V shed 10 bases and J shed 4 bases, with 16 bases lying between them. Per the germline V gene, CDR1 is MNHEY and CDR2 is SMNVEV (reference sequence). CDR3 protein: CATSSLSGYGYTF. CDR3 nucleotides: TGTGCCACAAGCTCCTTATCGGGCTATGGCTACACCTTC.

This sequence joins TRBV5-1 and TRBJ1-1; D gene uncertain. The CDR3 consists of 14 residues. Trimming stripped 6 bases from V and 2 bases from J, with 14 bases between. Germline V lookup: CDR1 SGHRS, CDR2 YFSETQ. The CDR3 nucleotides are TGCGCCAGCATAGAAGGGCCGGGTAACACTGAAGCTTTCTTT. This sequence encodes CASIEGPGNTEAFF. Using reference TRBV5-1 and TRBJ1-1 for the parts outside the CDR3, the full variable domain is KAGVTQTPRYLIKTRGQQVTLSCSPISGHRSVSWYQQTPGQGLQFLFEYFSETQRNKGNFPGRFSGRQFSNSRSEMNVSTLELGDSALYLCASIEGPGNTEAFFGQGTRLTVV.

The V gene is TRBV9, the J gene TRBJ2-3, with 10 bases aligning to TRBD2. CDR3 length equals 16 residues. Germline loops: CDR1 SGDLS, CDR2 YYNGEE. The J segment lost 2 bases and the V segment lost 4 bases, leaving 7 bases of the junction unmatched. CDR3 loop: CASSPPSGSYTDTQYF. The CDR3 nucleotides are TGTGCCAGCAGCCCGCCTAGCGGGAGTTACACAGATACGCAGTATTTT.

The CDR3, as DNA: TGTGCCAGTAGTATCTCCCCCAGTCCCGGGGCCAACGTCCTGACTTTC. Translation: CASSISPSPGANVLTF. V is TRBV19 and J is TRBJ2-6, with D hard to call. V was shortened by 3 bases and J by 4 bases, with 13 bases between the two germline ends. The CDR3 runs to 16 residues. Germline lookup yields CDR1 LNHDA and CDR2 SQIVND (reference sequence).

This clone has a handful of counts. The chain recombines TRBV5-1 with TRBJ1-1; TRBD1 is a possible D gene (5 bases). V lost 2 bases and J lost 4, with 15 bases in between. The CDR3 totals 15 residues. The V gene's germline CDR1 is SGHRS and CDR2 YFSETQ. Written as DNA, the CDR3 is TGCGCCAGCAGCTTATTCAGGGAGGTCGGCACTGAAGCTTTCTTT. It translates to CASSLFREVGTEAFF.

This chain links TRBV2 with TRBJ1-5; D is ambiguous. The CDR3 covers 15 residues. The V end lost 5 bases, the J end lost 0 bases, and 11 bases lay between the germline ends. Germline loops: CDR1 SNHLY, CDR2 FYNNEI. CDR3 region: CASSSLHHSNQPQHF. The CDR3 DNA reads TGTGCCAGCAGTAGTTTACACCATAGCAATCAGCCCCAGCATTTT.

The genes are TRBV12-5 and TRBJ2-2; 11 bases line up with TRBD2. With V trimmed by 3 bases and J by 7 bases, 10 bases remained unmatched. There are 17 residues in the CDR3. Germline CDR1 is LGHNT and CDR2 is FRNRAP. This CDR3 reads CASGLGLAGGPFGELFF. The CDR3 DNA reads as TGTGCTAGTGGTTTAGGCCTAGCGGGAGGCCCGTTCGGGGAGCTGTTTTTT.

This chain joins TRBV29-1 and TRBJ2-1; possibly TRBD2 for D (5 bases). Germline V CDR1 and CDR2: SQVTM, ANQGSEA. The CDR3 is made up of 16 amino acids. V lost 1 base, J lost 0 bases, and 13 bases lay in between. CDR3 sequence: CSVEGRAADSYNEQFF. CDR3 sequence (DNA): TGCAGCGTTGAAGGTCGGGCAGCGGACTCCTACAATGAGCAGTTCTTC.

The chain has TRBV5-1 and TRBJ2-1, with a possible D match to TRBD2 (5 bases). Trimming cost V 0 bases and J 9 bases, with 10 bases left between them. Germline V gene lookup returns CDR1 SGHRS and CDR2 YFSETQ. The length of the CDR3 is 13 residues. The CDR3 spells CASSLGFEGEQFF. CDR3 nucleotide sequence: TGCGCCAGCAGCTTGGGGTTCGAGGGTGAGCAGTTCTTC.

This chain connects TRBV25-1 to TRBJ1-4; D is undetermined. This CDR3 comprises 11 residues. V lost 6 bases, J lost 4 bases, and 3 bases lay in between. Germline values: CDR1 MGHDK, CDR2 SYGVNS. The CDR3 sequence: CASRLNEKLFF. The CDR3 nucleotides are TGTGCCAGCAGACTTAATGAAAAACTGTTTTTT.